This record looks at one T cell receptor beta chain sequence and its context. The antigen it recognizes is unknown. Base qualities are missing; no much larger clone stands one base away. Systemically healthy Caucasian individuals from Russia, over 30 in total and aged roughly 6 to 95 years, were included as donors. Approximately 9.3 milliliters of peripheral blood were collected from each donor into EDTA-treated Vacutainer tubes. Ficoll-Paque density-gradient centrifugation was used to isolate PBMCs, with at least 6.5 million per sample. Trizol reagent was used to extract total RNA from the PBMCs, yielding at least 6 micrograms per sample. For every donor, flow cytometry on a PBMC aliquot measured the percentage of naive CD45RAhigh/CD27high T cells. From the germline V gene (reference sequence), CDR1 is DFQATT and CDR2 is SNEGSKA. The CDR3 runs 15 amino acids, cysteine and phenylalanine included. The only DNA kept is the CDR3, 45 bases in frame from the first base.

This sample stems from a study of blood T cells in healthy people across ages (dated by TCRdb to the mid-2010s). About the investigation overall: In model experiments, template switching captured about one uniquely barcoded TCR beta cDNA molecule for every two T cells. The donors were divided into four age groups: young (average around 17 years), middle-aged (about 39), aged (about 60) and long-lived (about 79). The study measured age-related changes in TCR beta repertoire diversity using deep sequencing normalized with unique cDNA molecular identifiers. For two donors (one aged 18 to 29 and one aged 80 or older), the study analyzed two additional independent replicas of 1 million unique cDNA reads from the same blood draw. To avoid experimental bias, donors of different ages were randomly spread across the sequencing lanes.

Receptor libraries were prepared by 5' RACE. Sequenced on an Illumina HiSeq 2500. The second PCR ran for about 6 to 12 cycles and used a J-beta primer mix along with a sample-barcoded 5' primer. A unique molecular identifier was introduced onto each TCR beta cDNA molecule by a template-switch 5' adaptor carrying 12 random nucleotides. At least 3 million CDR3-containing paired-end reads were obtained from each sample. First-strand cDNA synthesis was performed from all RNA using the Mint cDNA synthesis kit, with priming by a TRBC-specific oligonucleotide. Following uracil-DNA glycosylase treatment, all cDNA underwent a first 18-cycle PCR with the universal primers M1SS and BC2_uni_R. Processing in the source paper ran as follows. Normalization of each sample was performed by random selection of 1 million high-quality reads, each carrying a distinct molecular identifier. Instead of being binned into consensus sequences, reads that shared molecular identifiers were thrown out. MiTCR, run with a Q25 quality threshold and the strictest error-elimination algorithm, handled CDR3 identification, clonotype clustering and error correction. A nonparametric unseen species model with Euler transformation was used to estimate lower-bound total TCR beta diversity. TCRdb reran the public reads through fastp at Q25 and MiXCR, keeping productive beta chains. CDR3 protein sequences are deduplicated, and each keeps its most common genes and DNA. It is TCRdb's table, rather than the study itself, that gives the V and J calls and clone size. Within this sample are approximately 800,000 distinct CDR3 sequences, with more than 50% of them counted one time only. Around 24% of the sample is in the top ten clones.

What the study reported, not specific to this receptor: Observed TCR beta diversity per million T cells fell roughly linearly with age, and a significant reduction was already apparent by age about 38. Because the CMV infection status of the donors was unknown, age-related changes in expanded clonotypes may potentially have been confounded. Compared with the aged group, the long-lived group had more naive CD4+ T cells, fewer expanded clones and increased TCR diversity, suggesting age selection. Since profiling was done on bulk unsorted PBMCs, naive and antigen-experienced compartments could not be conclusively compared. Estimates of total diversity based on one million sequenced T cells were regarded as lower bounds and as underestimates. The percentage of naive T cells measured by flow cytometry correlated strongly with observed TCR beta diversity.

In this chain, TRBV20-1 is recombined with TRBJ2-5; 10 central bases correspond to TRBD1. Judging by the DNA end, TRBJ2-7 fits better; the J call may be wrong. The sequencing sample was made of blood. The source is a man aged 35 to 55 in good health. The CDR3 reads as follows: CSAKDSGTGAYEQYF. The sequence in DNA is TGCAGTGCTAAAGACTCCGGGACAGGGGCATACGAGCAGTACTTC.